This TCR beta chain was captured by sequencing in a study of a mutant IDH1 vaccine in newly diagnosed glioma. About the research overall: Treated patients showed a male proportion of approximately 62%, a female proportion of about 40%, and a mean age of about 44 years. Earlier care involved radiotherapy, temozolomide, or both, and the majority received both. Study outcomes and limitations: Of the patients, more than 80% had vaccine-induced immune responses.

Time point specified: baseline, week 1 (first vaccination visit). Described treatment: pre-vaccination baseline after standard-of-care therapy. Astrocytomas that were new, WHO grade 3 or 4, IDH1-mutant and ATRX-lost were present in the donors. This CDR3 comprises 11 residues. V was clipped by 4 bases and J by 6 bases, with 7 bases between them. Germline loops: CDR1 SGHRS, CDR2 YFSETQ. On this clone itself: Its antigen is as yet unknown.

Measured with immunoSEQ multiplex PCR; TCRdb has only the in-frame clones, and not every one. The repertoire holds some 90,000 clones, with roughly 87% as singletons. The receptor was derived from a man between 40 and 49 years old with glioma. Some clones in this sample may be carry-over from other donors' samples. Sample: PBMCs, taken from a glioma patient treated with radiotherapy, temozolomide or both. This chain uses TRBV5-1 with TRBJ1-1; D is undetermined. This CDR3 is CASSEGSEAFF. CDR3 DNA sequence: TGCGCCAGCAGCGAGGGATCTGAAGCTTTCTTT.